This T cell receptor (beta chain) was documented in a study of blood T cell repertoires in COVID-19 (dated by TCRdb to about 2020). Regarding the study in general: The collaborator samples originated in the United States, Italy and Spain and spanned the acute and convalescent phases of COVID-19. The material from the prospective study consisted of cDNA or gDNA derived from T cells, B-cell-depleted T cells, or PBMCs. Deeply sampled blood TCRbeta repertoires from subjects exposed to, actively infected with, or recovered from COVID-19 were included in the dataset. A freely available public database, intended as a resource for researchers studying the immune response to SARS-CoV-2, is where the repertoires were released. Samples came from the ongoing ImmuneRACE study (first 160 participants) plus 1,254 subjects from 6 global collaborators. Nearly every sample came with metadata listing a de-identified subject ID, COVID-19 status, age in years and sex. Where available, HLA class I and class II types were taken from metadata supplied by the sample provider and were not determined by assay-based typing. Summary of the overall study and its limitations: Clinical and demographic metadata were provided uncurated, with the amount varying by source and participant.

As concerns this clone: Its specific antigen is unknown. It has no much larger one-base neighbor in the sample; base qualities were not kept.

According to the germline V gene, CDR1 reads MDHEN and CDR2 reads SYDVKM. V and J lose 6 bases and 0 bases, and a span of 12 bases separates them. CDR3 length: 15 amino acids, cysteine to phenylalanine. Only CDR3 DNA is held: 45 bases, read in frame from base 1. Each collaborating institution followed its own protocols to collect whole blood in K2EDTA tubes. For TCRbeta analysis, collaborator samples were shipped as frozen whole blood, as isolated PBMCs, or as DNA extracted from either sample type. The immunoSEQ Assay, a bias-controlled multiplex PCR, was used to amplify TCRbeta CDR3 regions from genomic DNA. Per the authors' processing: Nucleated cell counts per sample were estimated from amplification of reference gene primers within the assay. To quantify the absolute abundance of each unique TCRbeta CDR3 rearrangement, sequence reads were collapsed and filtered. Productive Simpson clonality was computed per sample as the square root of Simpson's diversity index over productive rearrangements. TCRdb re-hosts the immuneACCESS table, in-frame sequences only. Its copies lack some clones; in the studies checked, an unresolved V gene accounts for under half of them, and the cause for the rest is not known. That table supplies the V and J calls and clone size; D and trimming were determined from the DNA. The sample has 200,000 or so clones on record, over 75% of them singletons. Jointly, the top ten make up approximately 5% of the sample.

This receptor was obtained from a human donor in a cohort sampled during active COVID-19. Sequencing used peripheral blood. The rearranged segments are TRBV28 and TRBJ1-5; TRBD1 is a weak D gene call, 5 bases matching. CDR3 region: CASSLGVYSNQPQHF. In nucleotide form, the sequence is TGTGCCAGCAGCCTAGGGGTGTATAGCAATCAGCCCCAGCATTTT.